This is a list of T cell receptor beta chains from one sample in a study of blood T cell repertoires in COVID-19. The repertoire was sequenced with immunoSEQ multiplex PCR; TCRdb's copy has only in-frame clones and lacks some. The sample holds around 160,000 clones, about nine tenths seen once. The sample taken for sequencing was peripheral blood. These TCRs come from a human donor in a cohort sampled during active COVID-19. The CDR3 runs from the conserved cysteine through the conserved F or W. Each record gives: V gene, clone size, J gene, D gene, CDR3 DNA, CDR3 protein. A D gene is named only where the DNA matches it firmly. For some rows the clone size is stated as once, few or many, or as a class when expanded; others skip it.

v_call: TRBV28; clone_size: NA; j_call: TRBJ1-1; d_call: NA; cdr3_nt: TGTGCCAGCAGTGGGGCGGCAGAAGTGAACACTGAAGCTTTCTTT; cdr3_aa: CASSGAAEVNTEAFF
v_call: TRBV10-3; clone_size: NA; j_call: TRBJ2-4; d_call: NA; cdr3_nt: TGTGCCATCAGTGGAGGCTCAAACATTCAGTACTTC; cdr3_aa: CAISGGSNIQYF
v_call: TRBV6-6; clone_size: NA; j_call: TRBJ2-7; d_call: NA; cdr3_nt: TGTGCCAGCAGTACCCGAGCGGAGTTCTACGAGCAGTACTTC; cdr3_aa: CASSTRAEFYEQYF
v_call: TRBV19; clone_size: NA; j_call: TRBJ2-6; d_call: NA; cdr3_nt: TGTGCCAGTAGTACCCTCTCCTCTGGGGCCAACGTCCTGACTTTC; cdr3_aa: CASSTLSSGANVLTF
v_call: TRBV28; clone_size: NA; j_call: TRBJ2-1; d_call: TRBD1; cdr3_nt: TGTGCCAGCAGTTCATACTTGGACAGGAGATACAATGAGCAGTTCTTC; cdr3_aa: CASSSYLDRRYNEQFF
v_call: TRBV10-3; clone_size: NA; j_call: TRBJ2-7; d_call: TRBD1; cdr3_nt: TGTGCCATCAGTGAGGGGACAGGGGGCGACGAGCAGTACTTC; cdr3_aa: CAISEGTGGDEQYF
v_call: TRBV28; clone_size: NA; j_call: TRBJ1-2; d_call: TRBD1; cdr3_nt: TGTGCCAGCAAACCGGGACAGGGGGCATGGGGCTATGGCTACACCTTC; cdr3_aa: CASKPGQGAWGYGYTF
v_call: TRBV2; clone_size: NA; j_call: TRBJ2-6; d_call: NA; cdr3_nt: TGTGCCAGCAGTGCCCTTCAAGAAAGGGGTTCTGGGGCCAACGTCCTGACTTTC; cdr3_aa: CASSALQERGSGANVLTF
v_call: TRBV19; clone_size: NA; j_call: TRBJ2-7; d_call: TRBD2; cdr3_nt: TGTGCCAGTCCCGAGAGACTAGCGCCAATCTACGAGCAGTACTTC; cdr3_aa: CASPERLAPIYEQYF
v_call: TRBV4-2; clone_size: few; j_call: TRBJ2-5; d_call: TRBD2; cdr3_nt: TGTGCCAGCAGCCCTAAACTCAGCGGGGGGGCCGGGGAGACCCAGTACTTC; cdr3_aa: CASSPKLSGGAGETQYF
v_call: TRBV5-1; clone_size: NA; j_call: TRBJ2-1; d_call: TRBD2; cdr3_nt: TGCGCCAGCAGCCACGGGACTAGCGGGAGCGATGAGCAGTTCTTC; cdr3_aa: CASSHGTSGSDEQFF
v_call: TRBV5-1; clone_size: NA; j_call: TRBJ2-7; d_call: TRBD1; cdr3_nt: TGCGCCAGTACACCCAGAATCGGGACAGGGATCTACGAGCAGTACTTC; cdr3_aa: CASTPRIGTGIYEQYF
v_call: TRBV10-3; clone_size: NA; j_call: TRBJ1-2; d_call: NA; cdr3_nt: TGTGCCATCAGTGCGAGTGGGGAGTTGCATGGCTACACCTTC; cdr3_aa: CAISASGELHGYTF
v_call: TRBV18; clone_size: NA; j_call: TRBJ2-1; d_call: TRBD2; cdr3_nt: TGTGCCAGCTCACCCGGGACTAGCGGGAATGAGCAGTTCTTC; cdr3_aa: CASSPGTSGNEQFF
v_call: TRBV5-1; clone_size: NA; j_call: TRBJ1-1; d_call: TRBD1; cdr3_nt: TGCGCCAGCAGCTTGGTGATAGGGGGCGCCAACACTGAAGCTTTCTTT; cdr3_aa: CASSLVIGGANTEAFF
v_call: TRBV19; clone_size: NA; j_call: TRBJ1-6; d_call: NA; cdr3_nt: TGTGCCAGTAGTATAGGGGGGGATTCACCCCTCCACTTT; cdr3_aa: CASSIGGDSPLHF
v_call: TRBV7-2; clone_size: NA; j_call: TRBJ2-5; d_call: TRBD2; cdr3_nt: TGTGCCAGCAGCTTAGGGGGACTAGCGGGGAAAGAGACCCAGTACTTC; cdr3_aa: CASSLGGLAGKETQYF
v_call: TRBV4-2; clone_size: NA; j_call: TRBJ1-5; d_call: TRBD1; cdr3_nt: TGTGCCAGCAGCCAAGAAGGGACAGGCGATCAGCCCCAGCATTTT; cdr3_aa: CASSQEGTGDQPQHF
v_call: TRBV5-1; clone_size: NA; j_call: TRBJ2-7; d_call: NA; cdr3_nt: TGCGCCAGCAGCTTGGGGCCCCAGGGGTTAAAGTCCTACGAGCAGTACTTC; cdr3_aa: CASSLGPQGLKSYEQYF
v_call: TRBV19; clone_size: NA; j_call: TRBJ1-1; d_call: NA; cdr3_nt: TGTGCCAGTAGTATAGGGTACGGCAGCGCTGAAGCTTTCTTT; cdr3_aa: CASSIGYGSAEAFF
v_call: TRBV10-2; clone_size: NA; j_call: TRBJ2-5; d_call: TRBD2; cdr3_nt: TGCGCCAGCAGTTTGGGTCTAGCGGGGGGTTCGGAGACCCAGTACTTC; cdr3_aa: CASSLGLAGGSETQYF
v_call: TRBV21-1; clone_size: NA; j_call: TRBJ1-1; d_call: NA; cdr3_nt: TGTGCCAGCAGCAAAAGAGGTATCCGGACAGGCTTATTTGGGACTGAAGCTTTCTTT; cdr3_aa: CASSKRGIRTGLFGTEAFF
v_call: TRBV3-1/TRBV3-2; clone_size: few; j_call: TRBJ1-6; d_call: TRBD1; cdr3_nt: TGTGCCAGCACCTACAACGACAGGGATTCACCCCTCCACTTT; cdr3_aa: CASTYNDRDSPLHF
v_call: TRBV6-5; clone_size: NA; j_call: TRBJ2-3; d_call: TRBD2; cdr3_nt: TGTGCCAGCAGTTACTCGATCAGCGGGGGCACAGATACGCAGTATTTT; cdr3_aa: CASSYSISGGTDTQYF
v_call: TRBV4-2; clone_size: NA; j_call: TRBJ1-4; d_call: NA; cdr3_nt: TGTGCCAGCAGCCAACCGGGGGATCTCGGAGAAAAACTGTTTTTT; cdr3_aa: CASSQPGDLGEKLFF
v_call: TRBV5-4; clone_size: NA; j_call: TRBJ2-2; d_call: TRBD1; cdr3_nt: TGTGCCAGCAGCGTACCGGGACAGATGAACACCGGGGAGCTGTTTTTT; cdr3_aa: CASSVPGQMNTGELFF
v_call: TRBV30; clone_size: NA; j_call: TRBJ1-1; d_call: NA; cdr3_nt: TGTGCCTGGAGTGGGAACAGGGTGAACACTGAAGCTTTCTTT; cdr3_aa: CAWSGNRVNTEAFF
v_call: TRBV7-9; clone_size: NA; j_call: TRBJ2-7; d_call: TRBD2; cdr3_nt: TGTGCCAGCAGCCCACACACCGGGGGACTAACCTACGAGCAGTACTTC; cdr3_aa: CASSPHTGGLTYEQYF
v_call: TRBV5-4; clone_size: NA; j_call: TRBJ2-5; d_call: TRBD2; cdr3_nt: TGTGCCAGCAGCCCGGGGACTAGCGGGGGCCTCAAAGAGACCCAGTACTTC; cdr3_aa: CASSPGTSGGLKETQYF
v_call: TRBV7-3; clone_size: NA; j_call: TRBJ2-2; d_call: TRBD1; cdr3_nt: TGTGCCAGCAGCTTAAGATACGACAGGGCCACCGGGGAGCTGTTTTTT; cdr3_aa: CASSLRYDRATGELFF
v_call: TRBV28; clone_size: NA; j_call: TRBJ1-2; d_call: TRBD1; cdr3_nt: TGTGCCAGCACCGTTTACGGGACAGGGTCTGGCTACACCTTC; cdr3_aa: CASTVYGTGSGYTF
v_call: TRBV5-1; clone_size: NA; j_call: TRBJ1-3; d_call: TRBD1; cdr3_nt: TGCGCCAGCAGCGCCACCGGGACAGCCGGCTCTGGAAACACCATATATTTT; cdr3_aa: CASSATGTAGSGNTIYF
v_call: TRBV25-1; clone_size: NA; j_call: TRBJ2-5; d_call: TRBD2; cdr3_nt: TGTGCCAGCAGTGCGGGAGGTTGGCAAGAGACCCAGTACTTC; cdr3_aa: CASSAGGWQETQYF